This paragraph reports one T cell receptor (beta chain). CDR1 and CDR2 from the germline V gene are SGHDT and YYEEEE. There are 18 residues in the CDR3. Trimming took 1 base from V and 4 from J; bases not matched to a gene: 14. The sample originates from a study of blood T cell repertoires in COVID-19. On the study more broadly: Sample material is recorded as cDNA or gDNA derived from T cells, B-cell-depleted T cells, or PBMCs.

Original data processing: Nucleated cell number was recorded as an estimate derived from reference gene primer amplification. The data were produced by immunoSEQ multiplex PCR, yet TCRdb's version contains in-frame clones alone and is incomplete. V and J calls and clone size are given by that table; D and trimming were obtained from the DNA. The profile covers about 480,000 clones, with around 89% appearing a single time and about 2% taken by the ten largest. The receptor was derived from a middle-aged woman who had recovered from COVID-19. The chain uses TRBV5-6 and TRBJ2-1; 7 positions agree with TRBD2. Sequencing was performed on PBMCs or T cells enriched from blood (not recorded which). CDR3 coding DNA: TGTGCCAGCAGCTTGTTGCTGCGGGAGTCACGACTATACAATGAGCAGTTCTTC. It encodes CASSLLLRESRLYNEQFF.